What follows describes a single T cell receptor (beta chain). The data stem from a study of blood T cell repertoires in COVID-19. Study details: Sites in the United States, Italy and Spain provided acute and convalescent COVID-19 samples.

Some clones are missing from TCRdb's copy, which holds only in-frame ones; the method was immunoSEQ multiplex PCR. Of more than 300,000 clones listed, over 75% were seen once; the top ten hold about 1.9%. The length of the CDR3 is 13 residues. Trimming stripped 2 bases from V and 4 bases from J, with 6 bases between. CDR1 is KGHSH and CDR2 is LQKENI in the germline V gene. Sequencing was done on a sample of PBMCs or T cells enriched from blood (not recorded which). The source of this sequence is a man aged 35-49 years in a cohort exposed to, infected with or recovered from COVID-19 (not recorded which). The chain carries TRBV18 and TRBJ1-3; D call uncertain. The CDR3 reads CASSPGNGNTIYF. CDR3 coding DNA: TGTGCCAGCTCACCAGGCAACGGAAACACCATATATTTT.